The T cell receptor beta chain described here comes from a study of shared clonotypes between healthy human individuals. The overall study: The study drew on a couple of women and a few men aged 18 to 49 as donors.

Some clones are missing from TCRdb's copy, which holds only in-frame ones; the method was immunoSEQ multiplex PCR. The data hold hundreds of thousands of clones, with around 79% observed a single time. V was clipped by 1 base and J by 5 bases, with 20 bases between them. The germline gives CDR1 SEHNR, CDR2 FQNEAQ (reference sequence). The CDR3 contains 18 residues. The genes are TRBV7-9 and TRBJ2-2; maybe TRBD1 (6 bases). What was sequenced was PBMCs. The sequence was collected from a woman in her 40s in good health. Some clones in this sample may be carry-over from other donors' samples. The CDR3 region has the DNA TGTGCCAGCAGCTTAGGGTCCCATGCAGGGGCGGTAACCGGGGAGCTGTTTTTT. Protein: CASSLGSHAGAVTGELFF.